Each of the 32 T cell receptor beta chains below was sequenced from the same sample in a study of T cell changes during pregnancy in multiple sclerosis (dated by TCRdb to the late 2010s). Preparation of the library involved the immunoSEQ multiplex PCR assay. As stored in TCRdb, this immuneACCESS dataset retains in-frame rearrangements with V and J assigned. A fraction of the clones does not appear; measured against another copy, unresolved V genes explain less than half of the discrepancy, and the remainder lacks a known reason. The sample table lists 40,000 to 60,000 clones, 92% of them with a count of one. Approximately 0.6% of the sample is held by the ten biggest clonotypes. Sequenced material: CD4+ T cells from peripheral blood mononuclear cells, taken after pregnancy. Receptors originate from a female donor with multiple sclerosis, enrolled in a pregnancy study.

The V call is TRBV27, the J call TRBJ2-7, with 9 bases that match TRBD1. CDR3 length equals 16 residues. With V trimmed by 3 bases and J by 4 bases, 10 bases remained unmatched. The germline V gene encodes CDR1 MNHEY and CDR2 SMNVEV (reference sequence). CDR3 coding DNA: TGTGCCAGCAGTTTGATATCCGGGACAGGGATATACGAGCAGTACTTC. This sequence encodes CASSLISGTGIYEQYF.

J is TRBJ2-6 and V is TRBV6-1; TRBD1 aligns across 9 bases. CDR3 length equals 19 residues. V trimming: 4 bases; J trimming: 4 bases; junction bases outside the gene matches: 14. CDR1 and CDR2 from the germline V gene are MNHNS and SASEGT. The CDR3 loop reads CASSATPGQGFPGANVLTF. Here the CDR3 DNA reads TGTGCCAGCAGTGCTACTCCGGGACAGGGATTTCCCGGGGCCAACGTCCTGACTTTC.

This rearrangement joins TRBV6-5 to TRBJ2-5, with 8 positions matching TRBD1. With V trimmed by 5 bases and J by 6 bases, 11 bases remained unmatched. The CDR3 consists of 15 residues. CDR1 and CDR2 (germline): MNHEY, SVGAGI. CDR3 DNA sequence: TGTGCCAGCAGTAGTCCAGGGACAGGTATACAGACCCAGTACTTC. This codes for CASSSPGTGIQTQYF.

The chain joins TRBV19 to TRBJ1-2; D remains ambiguous. The CDR3 consists of 15 residues. Trimming left V 1 base short and J 8 bases short, with 17 bases between. Germline V gene data show CDR1 as LNHDA and CDR2 as SQIVND (reference sequence). In DNA, the CDR3 is TGTGCCAGTAGTATAGTACTGGATCCAGGCGTGGGCTACACCTTC. This gives the protein CASSIVLDPGVGYTF.

The gene calls are TRBV19 and TRBJ2-3, with D maybe TRBD2 (5 bases). The germline CDR1 and CDR2 sequences are LNHDA and SQIVND (reference sequence). The V end lost 0 bases, the J end lost 6 bases, and 16 bases lay between the germline ends. This CDR3 contains 16 residues. The CDR3 region is CASSIDRAARLDTQYF. In nucleotides, the CDR3 is TGTGCCAGTAGTATAGATCGAGCGGCCCGTCTGGATACGCAGTATTTT.

The chain joins TRBV7-2 to TRBJ2-2; D call uncertain. This CDR3 region has 13 residues. CDR1 is SGHTA, CDR2 FQGNSA, per germline. V lost 1 base and J 5 bases, leaving 5 bases between the germline ends. The CDR3 DNA follows: TGTGCCAGCAGCTTAGTCCCGACCGGGGAGCTGTTTTTT. It specifies CASSLVPTGELFF.

V gene TRBV6-6 combines with J gene TRBJ2-1, with 11 bases that match TRBD2. Germline V lookup: CDR1 MNHNY, CDR2 SVGAGI (reference sequence). The ends lost 5 bases at V and 2 bases at J; junction bases unmatched: 5. The CDR3 has 16 residues. The CDR3 nucleotides read TGTGCCAGCAGTCAAAAGACTAGCGGGGCCTACAATGAGCAGTTCTTC. This encodes CASSQKTSGAYNEQFF.

The CDR3 spells CATLTSRGELFF. The CDR3 DNA is TGTGCCACCCTGACATCCCGTGGGGAGCTGTTTTTT. This sequence joins TRBV19 and TRBJ2-2; D is unclear. The V and J ends lost 10 bases and 8 bases respectively, with 14 bases between them. This CDR3 is 12 amino acids long. Germline V gene lookup returns CDR1 LNHDA and CDR2 SQIVND (reference sequence).

The chain couples TRBV7-9 to TRBJ2-3, with unresolved D. The germline V gene has CDR1 SEHNR and CDR2 FQNEAQ (reference sequence). Trimming took 5 bases from V and 4 from J, leaving 13 bases between them. The length of the CDR3 is 14 residues. The CDR3 protein is CASSPMRNADTQYF. The CDR3 bases are TGTGCCAGCAGCCCCATGAGGAACGCAGATACGCAGTATTTT.

The V gene is TRBV5-1, the J gene TRBJ1-4; TRBD1 agrees at 11 bases. The germline V gene has CDR1 SGHRS and CDR2 YFSETQ. Losses at the gene ends were 4 bases for V and 7 bases for J; bases not matched to a gene: 3. CDR3 length: 14 amino acids. DNA for the CDR3: TGCGCCAGCAGCAGGACAGGGGGCGGTGAAAAACTGTTTTTT. Its protein is CASSRTGGGEKLFF. Full variable domain (remainder filled in from reference TRBV5-1 and TRBJ1-4): KAGVTQTPRYLIKTRGQQVTLSCSPISGHRSVSWYQQTPGQGLQFLFEYFSETQRNKGNFPGRFSGRQFSNSRSEMNVSTLELGDSALYLCASSRTGGGEKLFFGSGTQLSVL.

This chain joins TRBV7-2 and TRBJ2-7, with 7 bases lining up with TRBD2. With 1 base clipped from V and 4 bases from J, the junction kept 7 bases outside the gene matches. This CDR3 is built from 15 residues. CDR1 is SGHTA and CDR2 is FQGNSA in the germline V gene. For the CDR3, the DNA is TGTGCCAGCAGCTTAGTCGGGGCTAGCGGATACGAGCAGTACTTC. Its translation: CASSLVGASGYEQYF.

The rearrangement links TRBV6-6 to TRBJ1-5; D is possibly TRBD1 (5 bases). V lost 4 bases to trimming and J lost 3 bases, with 10 bases between them. The CDR3 is made up of 14 amino acids. Per the germline V gene, CDR1 is MNHNY and CDR2 is SVGAGI (reference sequence). CDR3 loop: CASSLRQNNQPQHF. DNA for the CDR3: TGTGCCAGCAGTTTGCGACAGAACAATCAGCCCCAGCATTTT.

The chain is built from TRBV30 and TRBJ1-5, with TRBD1 identical over 7 bases. Losses at the gene ends were 5 bases for V and 5 bases for J; bases not matched to a gene: 6. CDR1 is GTSNPN and CDR2 is SVGIG in the germline V gene (reference sequence). The CDR3 has 13 residues. The CDR3 loop is CAWSGGWHQPQHF. CDR3 nucleotides: TGTGCCTGGTCAGGGGGGTGGCATCAGCCCCAGCATTTT.

V usage is TRBV9 and J usage is TRBJ2-5, with 9 bases matching TRBD2. The CDR3 runs 16 residues. CDR1 and CDR2 from the germline V gene are SGDLS and YYNGEE. The junction had 8 bases not matched to a gene; V was cut back by 0 bases and J by 5 bases. The CDR3 protein is CASSVGGRGVRETQYF. The CDR3 bases are TGTGCCAGCAGCGTAGGCGGGAGGGGGGTTAGGGAGACCCAGTACTTC.

This sequence joins TRBV5-4 and TRBJ2-7, with 8 bases matching TRBD2. Germline CDR1 reads SGHNT; CDR2 reads YYREEE (reference sequence). The V gene end was trimmed by 2 bases and the J gene end by 3 bases; junction bases not matched to a gene: 4. The CDR3 loop spans 14 amino acids. CDR3 in DNA: TGTGCCAGCAGCTTCGGGGGGGTTTTCTACGAGCAGTACTTC. This translates into CASSFGGVFYEQYF.

CDR3 region: CASSPGKGQHNYGYTF. The CDR3 nucleotides are TGTGCCAGCAGCCCGGGAAAGGGACAGCATAACTATGGCTACACCTTC. The chain links TRBV5-6 to TRBJ1-2; 7 nucleotides align to TRBD1. V shed 4 bases and J 1 base; nucleotides not matched to a gene: 10. This CDR3 contains 16 residues. Germline-derived CDR1 and CDR2 are SGHDT and YYEEEE.

V is TRBV11-3 and J is TRBJ2-7, with a tentative D call TRBD1 (6 bases). The CDR3 consists of 16 residues. Germline CDR1 is SGHNT and CDR2 is YENEEA. V was shortened by 4 bases and J by 5 bases, with 21 bases between the two germline ends. CDR3 sequence: CASSSPWQGKGNEQYF. CDR3 nucleotides: TGTGCCAGCAGCTCACCTTGGCAGGGGAAGGGCAACGAGCAGTACTTC.

The gene calls are TRBV18 and TRBJ1-1; the match to TRBD1 covers 11 bases. The CDR3 is 15 residues long. Germline lookup yields CDR1 KGHSH and CDR2 LQKENI. Unmatched junction bases numbered 4, after V lost 3 bases and J lost 4 bases. CDR3 protein: CASSPLGTGGTEAFF. The CDR3 nucleotides read TGTGCCAGCTCACCCCTTGGGACAGGGGGCACTGAAGCTTTCTTT.

The chain's CDR3 is CASSQEVAGGYEQYF. CDR3 bases: TGCGCCAGCAGCCAAGAGGTAGCGGGAGGGTACGAGCAGTACTTC. V is TRBV4-1 and J is TRBJ2-7, with 11 bases matching TRBD2. There are 15 residues in the CDR3. Germline lookup yields CDR1 MGHRA and CDR2 YSYEKL. With 0 bases clipped from V and 4 bases from J, the junction kept 2 bases outside the gene matches.

The V and J genes are TRBV28 and TRBJ2-2; D is perhaps TRBD2 (6 bases). The V gene lost 2 bases and the J gene lost 7 bases, with 14 bases spanning the gap. Germline loops: CDR1 MDHEN, CDR2 SYDVKM. The CDR3 covers 15 residues. The DNA of the CDR3 is TGTGCCAGCAGTTTAAATCCGGGAGCGAGCGGGGAGCTGTTTTTT. It specifies CASSLNPGASGELFF.

This chain joins TRBV15 and TRBJ2-7; 7 nucleotides align to TRBD2. Germline lookup yields CDR1 LNHNV and CDR2 YYDKDF (reference sequence). This CDR3 contains 14 residues. Trimming took 0 bases from V and 5 from J; bases not matched to a gene: 4. CDR3 residues: CATSRDLGGNEQYF. DNA for the CDR3: TGTGCCACCAGCAGAGATCTCGGGGGGAACGAGCAGTACTTC.

The chain carries TRBV10-3 and TRBJ2-7, with D perhaps matching TRBD2 (5 bases). Per the germline V gene, CDR1 is ENHRY and CDR2 is SYGVKD. CDR3 length equals 13 residues. V lost 3 bases and J 2 bases, leaving 8 bases between the germline ends. This CDR3 reads CAISEAVTYEQYF. The CDR3 coding sequence is TGTGCCATCAGTGAAGCGGTCACCTACGAGCAGTACTTC.

The chain carries TRBV7-9 and TRBJ2-1; TRBD2 agrees at 11 bases. Germline V gene data show CDR1 as SEHNR and CDR2 as FQNEAQ (reference sequence). V lost 5 bases and J lost 2; bases outside the gene matches: 2. The CDR3 consists of 15 residues. The CDR3 region has the DNA TGTGCCAGCAGCGAGACTAGCGGGACCTACAATGAGCAGTTCTTC. Translation gives CASSETSGTYNEQFF.

This rearrangement joins TRBV6-6 to TRBJ1-1, with a possible D match to TRBD1 (6 bases). This CDR3 region has 16 residues. The V gene's germline CDR1 is MNHNY and CDR2 SVGAGI (reference sequence). V lost 5 bases and J lost 1, with 17 bases in between. CDR3 DNA sequence: TGTGCCAGCAGTCCCGAGGGGGAGGGGCGGAACACTGAAGCTTTCTTT. Translated: CASSPEGEGRNTEAFF.

This clone was seen only a few times. The gene calls are TRBV2 and TRBJ2-5, with D hard to call. Trimming removed 8 bases at V and 0 bases at J, with 10 bases between. The CDR3 loop spans 13 amino acids. Germline CDR1 SNHLY, CDR2 FYNNEI. The CDR3 bases are TGTGCCAGCGAGCCTTACTACCAAGAGACCCAGTACTTC. Protein product: CASEPYYQETQYF.

This chain joins TRBV6-1 and TRBJ2-2; 8 nucleotides agree with TRBD1. This CDR3 region has 15 residues. V gave up 5 bases and J gave up 3 bases; unmatched junction bases: 5. The germline V gene has CDR1 MNHNS and CDR2 SASEGT. CDR3 DNA sequence: TGTGCCAGCAGTTCCCGGACAGGGCACACCGGGGAGCTGTTTTTT. It yields the protein CASSSRTGHTGELFF.

The rearrangement uses TRBV7-9 and TRBJ2-5, with a possible D match to TRBD1 (5 bases). Germline lookup yields CDR1 SEHNR and CDR2 FQNEAQ (reference sequence). V lost 1 base and J 5 bases, leaving 14 bases between the germline ends. The CDR3 is made up of 15 amino acids. The chain's CDR3 is CASSLVQALGETQYF. CDR3 coding DNA: TGTGCCAGCAGCTTAGTACAGGCACTGGGGGAGACCCAGTACTTC.

The gene calls are TRBV25-1 and TRBJ2-7; TRBD2 matches at 9 bases. CDR1 is MGHDK and CDR2 is SYGVNS in the germline V gene. J gave up 2 bases and V 7 bases, and 3 bases lay outside the gene matches. This CDR3 region has 13 residues. The CDR3 reads CASTRGGPYEQYF. DNA of the CDR3: TGTGCCAGCACGCGGGGGGGGCCCTACGAGCAGTACTTC.

The genes are TRBV18 and TRBJ2-3; 10 nucleotides match TRBD2. Germline CDR1 KGHSH, CDR2 LQKENI. The CDR3 consists of 17 residues. V shed 1 base, J shed 4 bases, and the junction held 8 bases outside the gene matches. CDR3 sequence reads: CASSPLPAGGIADTQYF. In DNA, the CDR3 is TGTGCCAGCTCACCACTCCCAGCGGGAGGGATTGCAGATACGCAGTATTTT.

The chain employs TRBV7-9 and TRBJ2-7; the D gene is possibly TRBD1 (6 bases). Trimming stripped 1 base from V and 5 bases from J, with 9 bases between. Germline V CDR1 and CDR2: SEHNR, FQNEAQ (reference sequence). This CDR3 is 13 amino acids long. CDR3 nucleotide sequence: TGTGCCAGCAGCTTAGTTGAGGGGGACGAGCAGTACTTC. Its protein is CASSLVEGDEQYF.

This clone came up a few times. This rearrangement joins TRBV18 to TRBJ1-1; D is possibly TRBD1 (5 bases). Trimming shortened V by 1 base and J by 0 bases, and 15 bases separated the two germline ends. The CDR3 covers 17 residues. The germline CDR1 and CDR2 sequences are KGHSH and LQKENI. This chain's CDR3 is CASSPRGDGSMNTEAFF. The CDR3 coding sequence is TGTGCCAGCTCACCACGGGGGGACGGTTCCATGAACACTGAAGCTTTCTTT.

The V call is TRBV30, the J call TRBJ1-3; 7 bases match TRBD1. Germline trimming cut 2 bases from V and 4 bases from J; bases unmatched to any gene: 8. This CDR3 contains 15 residues. Germline V gene data show CDR1 as GTSNPN and CDR2 as SVGIG (reference sequence). This CDR3 is CAWSHRGGAGNTIYF. For the CDR3, the DNA is TGTGCCTGGAGTCATAGAGGGGGCGCGGGAAACACCATATATTTT.